What follows are 13 T cell receptor beta chains derived from one specimen sequenced in a study of shared clonotypes between healthy human individuals. The data were produced by immunoSEQ multiplex PCR, yet TCRdb's version contains in-frame clones alone and is incomplete. The sample carries approximately 2.5 million clones, about 92% recorded once. Sample: naive CD4+ T cells sorted from blood. Regarding subset: CD45RA+ positively selected. The receptors stem from a man aged 18 to 30 in good health.

The chain is built from TRBV18 and TRBJ2-6; D unresolved. Germline lookup yields CDR1 KGHSH and CDR2 LQKENI. The CDR3 has 18 amino acids. V lost 0 bases to trimming and J lost 0 bases, with 12 bases between them. CDR3 protein: CASSPPGWLPSGANVLTF. In nucleotides, the CDR3 is TGTGCCAGCTCACCACCAGGCTGGCTACCCTCTGGGGCCAACGTCCTGACTTTC.

This clone has just one count. The chain couples TRBV19 to TRBJ1-5; D is ambiguous. The germline V and J ends were trimmed by 6 bases and 10 bases, with 16 bases remaining between them. CDR1 and CDR2 from the germline V gene are LNHDA and SQIVND (reference sequence). The CDR3 contains 13 residues. The chain's CDR3 is CASSSLAGRPQHF. CDR3 bases: TGTGCCAGTAGCTCGCTGGCAGGTCGCCCCCAGCATTTT.

The gene calls are TRBV7-8 and TRBJ2-3; D unclear. Trimming stripped 1 base from V and 0 bases from J, with 8 bases between. This CDR3 contains 15 residues. The germline V gene encodes CDR1 SGHVS and CDR2 FQNEAQ. As DNA, the CDR3 is TGTGCCAGCAGCTTAGAGGCCGTTAGCACAGATACGCAGTATTTT. It specifies CASSLEAVSTDTQYF.

This sequence joins TRBV6-1 and TRBJ1-5; 9 bases are shared with TRBD1. The CDR3 sequence is 15 residues long. V lost 4 bases and J lost 6; bases outside the gene matches: 7. Germline-derived CDR1 and CDR2 are MNHNS and SASEGT. The CDR3 DNA sequence: TGTGCCAGCAGTGCTGGGACAGGGATCGGTCAGCCCCAGCATTTT. Translating gives CASSAGTGIGQPQHF.

V gene TRBV18 combines with J gene TRBJ1-1, with 8 bases aligning to TRBD1. Germline loops: CDR1 KGHSH, CDR2 LQKENI. Losses at the gene ends were 8 bases for V and 2 bases for J; bases not matched to a gene: 16. The CDR3 is made up of 17 amino acids. CDR3 coding DNA: TGTGCCAGCCTCGCCAGACAGGGGCTATCGCTAAACACTGAAGCTTTCTTT. Protein: CASLARQGLSLNTEAFF. Filled out from reference TRBV18 and TRBJ1-1, the complete variable domain reads NAGVMQNPRHLVRRRGQEARLRCSPMKGHSHVYWYRQLPEEGLKFMVYLQKENIIDESGMPKERFSAEFPKEGPSILRIQQVVRGDSAAYFCASLARQGLSLNTEAFFGQGTRLTVV.

The chain uses TRBV6-1 and TRBJ2-1; TRBD1 matches 7 bases. With V trimmed by 7 bases and J by 15 bases, 18 bases remained unmatched. CDR1 is MNHNS and CDR2 is SASEGT in the germline V gene. This CDR3 is 14 amino acids long. CDR3 residues: CASTPTGTVEVPFF. CDR3 coding DNA: TGTGCCAGCACCCCGACCGGGACAGTAGAGGTCCCGTTCTTC.

This clone was counted once. The V gene is TRBV4-2, the J gene TRBJ2-7, with a possible D match to TRBD2 (7 bases). There are 14 residues in the CDR3. The germline CDR1 and CDR2 sequences are LGHNA and YNFKEQ. The ends were cut back, 4 bases at V and 3 bases at J, with 13 bases in the middle. DNA for the CDR3: TGTGCCAGCAGCCGAGAAGGGGGGGTCTACGAGCAGTACTTC. Its protein is CASSREGGVYEQYF.

The chain links TRBV28 to TRBJ1-4; D is unclear. This CDR3 has 14 residues. V lost 3 bases, J lost 5 bases, and 10 bases lay in between. Germline CDR1 MDHEN, CDR2 SYDVKM. In nucleotides, the CDR3 is TGTGCCAGCAGTTTTTCCGTTCGAAATGAAAAACTGTTTTTT. This codes for CASSFSVRNEKLFF.

This chain connects TRBV5-1 to TRBJ2-3, with 13 bases matching TRBD2. The CDR3 length is 18 residues. Germline V CDR1 and CDR2: SGHRS, YFSETQ. The trim removed 1 base at V and 2 bases at J, leaving 7 bases unmatched. In DNA, the CDR3 is TGCGCCAGCAGCTTGATGCCCGGGACTAGCGGGAACACAGATACGCAGTATTTT. This sequence encodes CASSLMPGTSGNTDTQYF.

The V gene is TRBV9, the J gene TRBJ1-2; perhaps TRBD1 as D (6 bases). The germline V gene encodes CDR1 SGDLS and CDR2 YYNGEE. The CDR3 extends over 15 amino acids. The V and J ends lost 0 bases and 0 bases respectively, with 9 bases between them. In DNA, the CDR3 is TGTGCCAGCAGCGTAGGTGAGGGGGCTAACTATGGCTACACCTTC. It specifies CASSVGEGANYGYTF.

The V and J genes are TRBV19 and TRBJ2-7, with 9 bases aligning to TRBD2. Germline loops: CDR1 LNHDA, CDR2 SQIVND (reference sequence). The CDR3 sequence is 17 residues long. J was trimmed by 0 bases and V by 7 bases; bases with no gene match: 13. The CDR3 protein is CASKRSGRLDFSYEQYF. Here the CDR3 DNA reads TGTGCCAGTAAAAGGAGCGGGAGGCTCGATTTCTCCTACGAGCAGTACTTC.

The chain joins TRBV6-5 to TRBJ1-2, with a possible D match to TRBD1 (5 bases). Germline lookup yields CDR1 MNHEY and CDR2 SVGAGI. V gave up 6 bases and J gave up 3 bases, with 17 bases separating them. The CDR3 is 15 amino acids. In nucleotides, the CDR3 is TGTGCCAGCAGGGCGCGGGGCCAGGCCTACTATGGCTACACCTTC. As protein: CASRARGQAYYGYTF.

V is TRBV10-2 and J is TRBJ2-3; the D is unclear. This CDR3 is built from 14 residues. In germline, CDR1 is WSHSY, CDR2 SAAADI. V lost 4 bases to trimming and J lost 0 bases, with 8 bases between them. The CDR3 loop is CASSGTDSTDTQYF. In DNA, the CDR3 is TGCGCCAGCAGTGGAACTGACAGCACAGATACGCAGTATTTT.